The TCR beta chain described here comes from a study of T cell responses to AZD1222 COVID-19 vaccine (dated by TCRdb to the early 2020s). For the study in its entirety: Because spike-specific TCR depth and breadth did not differ between the two schedules, AZD1222 recipients who got a second dose at roughly 4 weeks were pooled with those who got a second dose at roughly 12 weeks. A total of over 230 trial participants underwent TCR sequencing, of whom about 210 had received two doses of AZD1222 and around 26 had received two doses of the MenACWY control vaccine. Enrollment into the trials was organized by age into subgroups of 18-55, 56-69 and 70-plus years, and those subgroups contained about 160, 30 and 59 TCR-sequenced participants, respectively. What the research found in general, with its limitations: CD4 TCRs associated with the vaccine covered the entire spike protein, and the dominant responses were in regions 160-218 and 743-854. Conclusions about previously exposed vaccinees were limited because only a handful of AZD1222 recipients were SARS-CoV-2 seropositive at baseline. Because no samples from the day 14 peak response were available, repertoires could be characterized only after the peak T cell response. Spike-specific TCR breadth and depth rose significantly after two AZD1222 doses compared with day 0 and with MenACWY recipients. Participants were mostly white British, with more females than males. The authors suggested clonal diversity may have been underestimated. In the small 56-69-year group, the increase in depth fell short of significance, most likely because of low power. Reportedly, close to half of the unique spike-specific TCRs recognized epitopes lying outside the regions that are mutated in the B.1.351 and B.1.1.7 variants.

With regard to this clone: Which antigen it targets is not known. Per-base qualities were not stored, and no clone one base away is much larger.

The CDR3 regions of human TCRbeta chains were subjected to immunosequencing. The original methods were these. TCRs in the repertoires were matched against a reference library of SARS-CoV-2-specific TCRs that had been generated with the MIRA antigen-specificity platform. Breadth meant the fraction of unique TCRs that were SARS-CoV-2-associated, whereas depth meant the fraction of total T cells that were SARS-CoV-2-associated. Using the MIRA data, every spike-specific TCR was mapped to the spike region that the TCR reacted to and assigned to either a CD4 or a CD8 class. Log10-transformed breadth and depth values were compared by one-way ANOVA with Sidak's multiple comparisons tests. In TCRdb, the immuneACCESS table is reduced to in-frame sequences with V and J assigned. These tables do not hold every clone; where another copy was compared, an unresolved V gene accounts for under half, and the others remain unexplained. V and J calls and clone size are copied from that table; D and trimming were computed from the DNA. The sample table lists tens of thousands of clones, 65% to 80% of them with a count of one. Around 15% of the sample rests with the top ten.

Between the V and J ends, shortened by 6 bases and 4 bases respectively, the junction contains 15 bases. Including cysteine and phenylalanine, the CDR3 has 14 amino acids. CDR3 DNA only is kept here, 42 bases in frame from base 1. Taken from the germline V gene (reference sequence), the CDR1 and CDR2 loops are LNHDA and SQIVND. This specimen's time point label, per the study, means: baseline before first vaccination. The vaccinee samples were drawn from two UK trials, COV001 and COV002, one of which was a single-blind randomized controlled phase 2/3 trial testing AZD1222 (ChAdOx1 nCoV-19) in healthy adults. For TCRbeta chain sequencing, PBMC samples from trial participants were taken at day 0 and at day 28 after the second dose.

This clonotype originated in an adult in good health. Recombination linked TRBV19 to TRBJ2-5, with TRBD2 as a weak D call on 5 bases. This specimen was peripheral blood, taken on day 0 of AZD1222 vaccination. The sequenced DNA: TGTGCCAGTAGGAGGGCACTATCAGCAGAGACCCAGTACTTC. Translated, this is CASRRALSAETQYF.